This T cell receptor (beta chain) was sequenced during a study of identifying expanded T cells in peripheral blood. Here immunoSEQ multiplex PCR was the method, and the copy in TCRdb shows in-frame clones only, minus some. Of some 120,000 clones listed, about 80% were seen once; the top ten hold more than 2.5%. CDR3 size: 17 residues. Trimming pared 5 bases from V and 3 bases from J, leaving 24 bases between. CDR1 and CDR2 from the germline V gene are SGDLS and YYNGEE. The chain combines TRBV9 with TRBJ2-7, with D possibly TRBD1 on 5 matching bases. Material: blood. The clonotype originates from a person between 18 and 69 years old in good health. CDR3 in amino acids: CASRPRSDTPGFYEQYF. CDR3 bases: TGTGCCAGCAGGCCCCGGTCAGACACCCCAGGGTTCTACGAGCAGTACTTC. Full variable domain (outside the CDR3, taken from reference TRBV9 and TRBJ2-7): DSGVTQTPKHLITATGQRVTLRCSPRSGDLSVYWYQQSLDQGLQFLIQYYNGEERAKGNILERFSAQQFPDLHSELNLSSLELGDSALYFCASRPRSDTPGFYEQYFGPGTRLTVT.